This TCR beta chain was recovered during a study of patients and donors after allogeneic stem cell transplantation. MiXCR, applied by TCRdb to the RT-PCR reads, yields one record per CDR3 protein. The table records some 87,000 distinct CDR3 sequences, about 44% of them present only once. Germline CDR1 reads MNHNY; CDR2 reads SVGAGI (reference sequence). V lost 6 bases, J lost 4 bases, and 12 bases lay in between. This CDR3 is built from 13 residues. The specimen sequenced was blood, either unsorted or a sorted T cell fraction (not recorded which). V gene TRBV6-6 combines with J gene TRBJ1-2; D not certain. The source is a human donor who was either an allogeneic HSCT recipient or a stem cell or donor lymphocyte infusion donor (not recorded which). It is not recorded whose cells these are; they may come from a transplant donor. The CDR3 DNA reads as TGTGCCAGCAGCCCTCCCCCGGGCTATGGCTACACCTTC. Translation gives CASSPPPGYGYTF.